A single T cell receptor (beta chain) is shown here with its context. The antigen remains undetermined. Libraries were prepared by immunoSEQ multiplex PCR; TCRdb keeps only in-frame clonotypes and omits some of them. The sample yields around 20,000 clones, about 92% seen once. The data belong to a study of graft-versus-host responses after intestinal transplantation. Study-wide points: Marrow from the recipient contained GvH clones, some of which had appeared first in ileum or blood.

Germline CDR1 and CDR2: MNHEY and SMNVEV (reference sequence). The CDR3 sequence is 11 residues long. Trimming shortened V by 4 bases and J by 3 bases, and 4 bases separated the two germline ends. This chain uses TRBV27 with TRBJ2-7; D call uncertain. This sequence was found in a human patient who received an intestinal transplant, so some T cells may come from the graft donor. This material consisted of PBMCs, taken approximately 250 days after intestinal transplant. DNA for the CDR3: TGTGCCAGCAGTTCCCTCTACGAGCAGTACTTC. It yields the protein CASSSLYEQYF.